These 31 T cell receptor beta chains were all obtained from the same sample, sequenced in a study of blood T cell repertoires in COVID-19. The assay was immunoSEQ multiplex PCR, and TCRdb's table has in-frame clones only and misses some. This sample yields about 210,000 clones, of which 88% are seen a single time; less than 2% belongs to the top ten. What was sequenced was peripheral blood. These receptors were obtained from a man between 65 and 85 years old with acute or convalescent COVID-19.

This chain uses TRBV28 with TRBJ2-2, with D unresolved. CDR1 is MDHEN and CDR2 is SYDVKM in the germline V gene. The ends were cut back, 2 bases at V and 3 bases at J, with 7 bases in the middle. This CDR3 is 14 amino acids long. The DNA for the CDR3 is TGTGCCAGCAGTTTAGGCAGGTACACCGGGGAGCTGTTTTTT. It yields the protein CASSLGRYTGELFF.

This sequence joins TRBV19 and TRBJ1-5, with TRBD1 matching over 8 bases. This CDR3 spans 16 amino acids. Germline values: CDR1 LNHDA, CDR2 SQIVND (reference sequence). V was clipped by 6 bases and J by 4 bases; unmatched bases: 11. The CDR3 loop is CASRVQGGGRNQPQHF. Here the CDR3 DNA reads TGTGCCAGTAGAGTACAGGGGGGAGGGAGAAATCAGCCCCAGCATTTT. Using reference TRBV19 and TRBJ1-5 for the parts outside the CDR3, the full variable domain is DGGITQSPKYLFRKEGQNVTLSCEQNLNHDAMYWYRQDPGQGLRLIYYSQIVNDFQKGDIAEGYSVSREKKESFPLTVTSAQKNPTAFYLCASRVQGGGRNQPQHFGDGTRLSIL.

The chain couples TRBV3-1 (or the pseudogene TRBV3-2) to TRBJ2-3; a possible D gene is TRBD2 (6 bases). Germline loops: CDR1 LGHDT, CDR2 YNNKEL (reference sequence). Trimming shortened V by 1 base and J by 6 bases, and 11 bases separated the two germline ends. This CDR3 region has 14 residues. CDR3 residues: CASSQGSEGDTQYF. CDR3 nucleotide sequence: TGTGCCAGCAGCCAAGGCTCGGAGGGGGATACGCAGTATTTT.

The chain joins TRBV3-1 (or the pseudogene TRBV3-2) to TRBJ2-5, with D possibly being TRBD2 (5 bases). The CDR3 has 13 amino acids. V was shortened by 4 bases and J by 5 bases, with 11 bases between the two germline ends. Germline values: CDR1 LGHDT, CDR2 YNNKEL (reference sequence). The CDR3 region is CASSRSPGETQYF. The CDR3 bases are TGTGCCAGCAGCCGGTCCCCGGGGGAGACCCAGTACTTC.

This sequence joins TRBV19 and TRBJ1-3; possibly TRBD1 for D (6 bases). Germline values: CDR1 LNHDA, CDR2 SQIVND (reference sequence). The V end lost 6 bases, the J end lost 0 bases, and 15 bases lay between the germline ends. This CDR3 spans 16 amino acids. CDR3: CASSFRTASSGNTIYF. The CDR3 DNA is TGTGCCAGTAGCTTTAGGACAGCCTCCTCTGGAAACACCATATATTTT.

The chain is built from TRBV7-8 and TRBJ2-1, with D possibly being TRBD1 (6 bases). CDR3 length: 15 amino acids. Between the trimmed V and J ends, which lost 2 bases and 3 bases, there was a span of 11 bases. Per germline, CDR1 SGHVS and CDR2 FQNEAQ. The CDR3 here is CASSLYWDNYNEQFF. As DNA, the CDR3 is TGTGCCAGCAGCTTATATTGGGACAACTACAATGAGCAGTTCTTC.

CDR3 sequence reads: CASSFSGSHTGELFF. The CDR3 coding sequence is TGTGCCAGCAGCTTTAGCGGGAGTCACACCGGGGAGCTGTTTTTT. The chain links TRBV6-5 to TRBJ2-2; 9 nucleotides line up with TRBD2. This CDR3 is 15 amino acids long. V shed 6 bases and J 3 bases; nucleotides not matched to a gene: 5. The germline CDR1 and CDR2 sequences are MNHEY and SVGAGI.

V gene TRBV3-1 (or the pseudogene TRBV3-2) combines with J gene TRBJ2-2; possible D gene TRBD2, 6 bases. The germline V gene has CDR1 LGHDT and CDR2 YNNKEL (reference sequence). Between the trimmed V and J ends, which lost 0 bases and 7 bases, there was a span of 9 bases. The CDR3 covers 14 residues. Here the CDR3 reads CASSQDWEDGELFF. The DNA of the CDR3 is TGTGCCAGCAGCCAAGATTGGGAGGACGGGGAGCTGTTTTTT.

V gene TRBV7-2 combines with J gene TRBJ1-2, with TRBD1 matching 8 bases. The CDR3 contains 16 residues. After removal of 5 bases from V and 5 bases from J, the junction contained 13 bases not matched to a gene. Per the germline V gene, CDR1 is SGHTA and CDR2 is FQGNSA. This CDR3 is CASSPRARGQGYGYTF. In nucleotides, the CDR3 is TGTGCCAGCAGCCCCCGGGCCAGGGGGCAAGGGTATGGCTACACCTTC.

This chain's CDR3 is CSDWDNMNTEAFF. The CDR3 nucleotides read TGCAGCGACTGGGACAACATGAACACTGAAGCTTTCTTT. The rearrangement uses TRBV29-1 and TRBJ1-1, with D possibly matching TRBD1 (6 bases). Trimming pared 7 bases from V and 0 bases from J, leaving 12 bases between. In germline, CDR1 is SQVTM, CDR2 ANQGSEA. The CDR3 has 13 residues.

The chain has TRBV19 and TRBJ1-5; maybe TRBD1 (5 bases). CDR1 is LNHDA, CDR2 SQIVND, per germline (reference sequence). V was pared by 6 bases and J by 7 bases, with 25 bases between. The CDR3 spans 17 residues. The CDR3 sequence: CASSFDPRQLHQQPQHF. The CDR3 DNA follows: TGTGCCAGTAGCTTCGACCCAAGACAGTTGCATCAACAGCCCCAGCATTTT.

The CDR3 loop reads CASSLQGVETEAFF. The CDR3 region has the DNA TGTGCCAGCAGCTTACAGGGGGTTGAGACTGAAGCTTTCTTT. The rearrangement uses TRBV7-9 and TRBJ1-1; 7 bases are a match to TRBD1. Germline V gene lookup returns CDR1 SEHNR and CDR2 FQNEAQ (reference sequence). V shed 2 bases and J 5 bases; nucleotides not matched to a gene: 5. The CDR3 contains 14 residues. Supplemented by reference TRBV7-9 and TRBJ1-1, the full variable domain reads DTGVSQNPRHKITKRGQNVTFRCDPISEHNRLYWYRQTLGQGPEFLTYFQNEAQLEKSRLLSDRFSAERPKGSFSTLEIQRTEQGDSAMYLCASSLQGVETEAFFGQGTRLTVV.

This clone was detected only once. The rearrangement links TRBV7-9 to TRBJ2-5; the match to TRBD2 covers 7 bases. V lost 5 bases, J lost 1 base, and 7 bases stayed unmatched. This CDR3 has 15 residues. The germline V gene has CDR1 SEHNR and CDR2 FQNEAQ (reference sequence). The CDR3 DNA is TGTGCCAGCAGCGCGCGGGAGCTGACCCAAGAGACCCAGTACTTC. Its translation is CASSARELTQETQYF.

This clone came up a few times. This rearrangement joins TRBV28 to TRBJ2-7; 9 positions match TRBD2. The CDR3 runs to 16 residues. The trim removed 2 bases at V and 4 bases at J, leaving 9 bases unmatched. Looked up from germline, CDR1 is MDHEN and CDR2 is SYDVKM. The CDR3 sequence: CASSLQGLAPAYEQYF. CDR3 in DNA: TGTGCCAGCAGTTTACAAGGACTAGCGCCCGCTTACGAGCAGTACTTC.

J is TRBJ2-1 and V is TRBV4-2; TRBD2 matches 12 bases. In germline, CDR1 is LGHNA, CDR2 YNFKEQ. This CDR3 spans 15 amino acids. Germline trimming cut 5 bases from V and 5 bases from J; bases unmatched to any gene: 4. The CDR3 sequence: CASSSGLAGNNEQFF. The CDR3 DNA reads TGTGCCAGCAGCTCAGGACTAGCGGGGAACAATGAGCAGTTCTTC.

V usage is TRBV28 and J usage is TRBJ1-2; tentatively, D is TRBD1 (5 bases). CDR3 size: 13 residues. V lost 8 bases, J lost 5 bases, and 15 bases lay in between. From germline, CDR1 is MDHEN and CDR2 SYDVKM. The CDR3 sequence: CASGPAGLYGYTF. CDR3 bases: TGTGCCAGCGGGCCGGCGGGACTGTATGGCTACACCTTC.

This clone has just a few counts. The chain uses TRBV28 and TRBJ2-3; 13 bases align to TRBD2. Trimming at V came to 4 bases and at J to 3 bases, leaving 13 bases not matched to a gene. The CDR3 is 19 residues long. CDR1 and CDR2 from the germline V gene are MDHEN and SYDVKM. The CDR3 here is CASSSSGKTSGRRTDTQYF. For the CDR3, the DNA is TGTGCCAGCAGTTCCTCTGGAAAGACTAGCGGGAGGAGGACAGATACGCAGTATTTT.

The chain combines TRBV19 with TRBJ2-7; D possibly corresponds to TRBD2 (8 bases). The CDR3 consists of 14 residues. Germline CDR1 reads LNHDA; CDR2 reads SQIVND (reference sequence). The germline V and J ends were trimmed by 4 bases and 3 bases, with 13 bases remaining between them. Here the CDR3 reads CASSTTGTSYEQYF. As DNA, the CDR3 is TGTGCCAGTAGTACGACAGGGACTAGCTACGAGCAGTACTTC.

This rearrangement joins TRBV24-1 to TRBJ2-1, with TRBD2 matching over 12 bases. Germline CDR1 and CDR2: KGHDR and SFDVKD. V shed 4 bases and J 4 bases; nucleotides not matched to a gene: 4. The CDR3 consists of 16 residues. The CDR3 DNA sequence: TGTGCCACCAGTGACAACCTAGCGGGAGGGTACAATGAGCAGTTCTTC. Protein product: CATSDNLAGGYNEQFF.

The J gene is TRBJ2-2, the V gene TRBV2, with a weak D call TRBD1 (6 bases). V gave up 1 base and J gave up 5 bases, with 14 bases separating them. Germline lookup yields CDR1 SNHLY and CDR2 FYNNEI. This CDR3 contains 16 residues. In DNA form, the CDR3 reads TGTGCCAGCAGTGAAGTTTCTCAGGGGAGAACCGGGGAGCTGTTTTTT. Translation gives CASSEVSQGRTGELFF.

The chain joins TRBV6-5 to TRBJ2-7; TRBD2 agrees at 9 bases. This CDR3 has 14 amino acids. CDR1 is MNHEY, CDR2 SVGAGI, per germline. The V gene end was trimmed by 6 bases and the J gene end by 6 bases; junction bases not matched to a gene: 9. CDR3 region: CASSIAGVGGEQYF. Here the CDR3 DNA reads TGTGCCAGCAGCATAGCGGGAGTTGGGGGCGAGCAGTACTTC.

The chain combines TRBV28 with TRBJ2-1, with TRBD2 matching 7 bases. J lost 4 bases, V lost 4 bases, and 13 bases had no gene match. Per the germline V gene, CDR1 is MDHEN and CDR2 is SYDVKM. The CDR3 sequence is 17 residues long. The CDR3 coding sequence is TGTGCCAGCAGTTCCACGGCTAGCGGAAAAGGGTACAATGAGCAGTTCTTC. Encoded protein: CASSSTASGKGYNEQFF.

The CDR3 reads CASSAARQGSSYNEQFF. DNA for the CDR3: TGTGCCAGTAGTGCGGCCCGACAGGGGAGCTCCTACAATGAGCAGTTCTTC. The chain carries TRBV19 and TRBJ2-1; 8 nucleotides align to TRBD1. The CDR3 has 17 amino acids. V gave up 5 bases and J gave up 0 bases; unmatched junction bases: 9. Germline V CDR1 and CDR2: LNHDA, SQIVND (reference sequence).

The DNA of the CDR3 is TGTGCCAGCAGCGTAACTACCGGCGGGGGGGAGCAGTTCTTC. It encodes CASSVTTGGGEQFF. V gene TRBV9 combines with J gene TRBJ2-1; 8 bases are a match to TRBD2. CDR1 SGDLS and CDR2 YYNGEE come from the germline V gene. With 1 base clipped from V and 10 bases from J, the junction kept 7 bases outside the gene matches. The CDR3 is made up of 14 amino acids.

This chain uses TRBV5-1 with TRBJ2-1; 8 positions match TRBD1. The CDR3 contains 16 residues. V shed 5 bases and J 3 bases; nucleotides not matched to a gene: 10. CDR1 is SGHRS and CDR2 is YFSETQ in the germline V gene. The chain's CDR3 is CASRDDRGSFYNEQFF. In DNA form, the CDR3 reads TGCGCCAGCAGGGACGACAGGGGATCTTTCTACAATGAGCAGTTCTTC.

The chain couples TRBV20-1 to TRBJ2-5; 7 bases are a match to TRBD2. From germline, CDR1 is DFQATT and CDR2 SNEGSKA (reference sequence). CDR3 length: 11 residues. In DNA form, the CDR3 reads TGCAGGGGGGGGGACCAAGAGACCCAGTACTTC. Translated, it gives CRGGDQETQYF.

The chain carries TRBV14 and TRBJ1-2; no clear D gene. Germline CDR1 and CDR2: SGHDN and FVKESK. The V end lost 4 bases, the J end lost 5 bases, and 8 bases lay between the germline ends. There are 12 residues in the CDR3. The CDR3 nucleotides are TGTGCCAGCAGCCCCGGGTCATATGGCTACACCTTC. This sequence encodes CASSPGSYGYTF.

J is TRBJ2-1 and V is TRBV19, with TRBD2 identical over 7 bases. The CDR3 is made up of 14 amino acids. The V gene's germline CDR1 is LNHDA and CDR2 SQIVND (reference sequence). V shed 5 bases and J 5 bases; nucleotides not matched to a gene: 6. The CDR3 reads CASSGGGGHNEQFF. Here the CDR3 DNA reads TGTGCCAGTAGTGGCGGGGGTGGACACAATGAGCAGTTCTTC.

The chain uses TRBV28 and TRBJ1-5; TRBD1 aligns across 8 bases. The length of the CDR3 is 16 residues. CDR1 is MDHEN, CDR2 SYDVKM, per germline. V trimming: 7 bases; J trimming: 4 bases; junction bases outside the gene matches: 12. CDR3 bases: TGTGCCAGCACCCCCCGCGGACAGGGCGGGAATCAGCCCCAGCATTTT. Translation gives CASTPRGQGGNQPQHF.

Only a few counts were recorded for this clone. The chain uses TRBV2 and TRBJ1-4, with D unclear. The CDR3 covers 11 residues. Germline V lookup: CDR1 SNHLY, CDR2 FYNNEI. V gave up 5 bases and J gave up 6 bases, with 4 bases separating them. CDR3 protein: CASSFDEKLFF. The DNA of the CDR3 is TGTGCCAGCAGTTTCGATGAAAAACTGTTTTTT. The complete variable domain, with remaining parts taken from reference TRBV2 and TRBJ1-4, reads EPEVTQTPSHQVTQMGQEVILRCVPISNHLYFYWYRQILGQKVEFLVSFYNNEISEKSEIFDDQFSVERPDGSNFTLKIRSTKLEDSAMYFCASSFDEKLFFGSGTQLSVL.

Written as DNA, the CDR3 is TGTGCCAGCAGCCGAGGACACCTCTCTGGAAACACCATATATTTT. Translated: CASSRGHLSGNTIYF. V gene TRBV3-1 (or the pseudogene TRBV3-2) combines with J gene TRBJ1-3; D might be TRBD1 (5 bases). The CDR3 length is 15 residues. V lost 4 bases and J 0 bases, leaving 10 bases between the germline ends. Germline V gene data show CDR1 as LGHDT and CDR2 as YNNKEL (reference sequence).